This paragraph covers one T cell receptor (beta chain) sequence. The sample originates from a study of T-cell reconstitution after alpha-beta-depleted transplantation in children. Molecular barcoding with unique molecular identifiers was used for the TCRbeta library. TCRdb passed the PCR reads through MiXCR, listing each CDR3 protein once. The table shows 200,000 to 250,000 distinct CDR3 sequences, with about 9.2% occurring only once. Germline V lookup: CDR1 LGHNA, CDR2 YSLEER. With 3 bases clipped from V and 6 bases from J, the junction kept 7 bases outside the gene matches. This CDR3 comprises 14 residues.

This chain connects TRBV4-3 to TRBJ2-7; 8 positions match TRBD1. The TCR comes from a human donor who donated a stem cell graft to a child with acute lymphoblastic leukemia. The sample consisted of PBMCs from the stem cell graft donor, taken from the stem cell graft. The CDR3 spells CASSQGGTGSEQYF. CDR3 DNA sequence: TGCGCCAGCAGCCAGGGTGGGACAGGCAGCGAGCAGTACTTC.